Listed here is a single T cell receptor beta chain. No antigen is known for it. Sequenced by immunoSEQ multiplex PCR; TCRdb stores in-frame clones only, minus some. The table has some 130,000 clones, approximately 84% seen once. The data were obtained in a study of cytomegalovirus exposure and HLA in healthy donors. Notes on the study in general: Researchers counted 164 TCR beta chains as cytomegalovirus-associated.

V gave up 3 bases and J gave up 6 bases, with 14 bases separating them. The CDR3 sequence is 15 residues long. Germline V gene data show CDR1 as WNHNN and CDR2 as SYGVQD (reference sequence). The V call is TRBV10-1, the J call TRBJ2-2; D may be TRBD1 (5 bases). The clonotype originates from a man aged 25-40 years in good health and CMV-seropositive. Sequencing was performed on PBMCs. The DNA for the CDR3 is TGCGCCAGCAGTGATACAGGTTACTACTCCGGGGAGCTGTTTTTT. This gives the protein CASSDTGYYSGELFF.